The 3 T cell receptor beta chains reported below all come from one sample, sequenced in a study of cytomegalovirus exposure and HLA in healthy donors. This PCR relied on a set of 60 Vbeta primers and 13 Jbeta primers. Sequencing was performed with immunoSEQ multiplex PCR; in TCRdb, only in-frame clones are kept and a portion is missing. The data show about 160,000 clones, roughly three quarters seen once. Material for sequencing was PBMCs. All receptors derive from a man between 18 and 29 years old in good health and CMV-seropositive.

The rearrangement links TRBV15 to TRBJ2-2, with a weak D call TRBD1 (5 bases). This CDR3 region has 13 residues. Trimming took 4 bases from V and 6 from J, leaving 9 bases between them. Germline loops: CDR1 LNHNV, CDR2 YYDKDF (reference sequence). Here the CDR3 DNA reads TGTGCCACCAGCACGGACACCGCCGGGGAGCTGTTTTTT. It yields the protein CATSTDTAGELFF.

The chain's CDR3 is CSVEGGETQYF. CDR3 bases: TGCAGCGTTGAAGGCGGGGAGACCCAGTACTTC. The chain recombines TRBV29-1 with TRBJ2-5; TRBD2 might be the D (5 bases). Germline V CDR1 and CDR2: SQVTM, ANQGSEA. The V and J ends lost 1 base and 5 bases respectively, with 5 bases between them. The CDR3 spans 11 residues.

The V gene is TRBV6-5, the J gene TRBJ1-2, with a weak D call TRBD1 (5 bases). The germline V gene has CDR1 MNHEY and CDR2 SVGAGI. CDR3 length: 12 amino acids. The V gene lost 6 bases and the J gene lost 4 bases, with 9 bases spanning the gap. CDR3 residues: CASRAGLYGYTF. CDR3 nucleotides: TGTGCCAGCAGGGCGGGGCTCTATGGCTACACCTTC.